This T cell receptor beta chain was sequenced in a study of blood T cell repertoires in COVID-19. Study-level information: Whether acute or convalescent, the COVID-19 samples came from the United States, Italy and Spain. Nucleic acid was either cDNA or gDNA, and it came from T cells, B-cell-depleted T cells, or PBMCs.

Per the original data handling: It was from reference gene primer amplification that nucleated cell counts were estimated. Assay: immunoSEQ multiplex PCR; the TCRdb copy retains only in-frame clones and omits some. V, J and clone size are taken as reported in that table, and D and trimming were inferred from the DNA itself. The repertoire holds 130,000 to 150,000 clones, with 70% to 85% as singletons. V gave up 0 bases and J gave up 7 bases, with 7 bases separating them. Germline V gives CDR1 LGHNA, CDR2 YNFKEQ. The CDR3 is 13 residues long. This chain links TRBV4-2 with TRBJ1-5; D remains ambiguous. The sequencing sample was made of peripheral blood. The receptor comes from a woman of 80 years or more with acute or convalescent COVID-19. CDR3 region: CASSQDRRQPQHF. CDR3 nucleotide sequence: TGTGCCAGCAGCCAAGATCGGAGGCAGCCCCAGCATTTT.